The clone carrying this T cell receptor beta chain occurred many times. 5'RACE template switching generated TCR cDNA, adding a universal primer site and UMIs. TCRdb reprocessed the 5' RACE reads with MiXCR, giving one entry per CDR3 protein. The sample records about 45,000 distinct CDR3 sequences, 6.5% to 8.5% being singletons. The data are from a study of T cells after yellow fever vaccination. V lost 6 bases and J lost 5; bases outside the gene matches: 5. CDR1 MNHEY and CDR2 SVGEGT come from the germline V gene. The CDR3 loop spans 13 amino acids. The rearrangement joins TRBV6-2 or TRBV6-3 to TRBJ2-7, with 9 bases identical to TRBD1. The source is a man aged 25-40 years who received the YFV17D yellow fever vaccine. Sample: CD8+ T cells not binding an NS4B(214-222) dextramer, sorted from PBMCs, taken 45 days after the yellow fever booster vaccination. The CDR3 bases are TGTGCCAGCAGGACCACAGGGGGCGACGAGCAGTACTTC. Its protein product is CASRTTGGDEQYF.